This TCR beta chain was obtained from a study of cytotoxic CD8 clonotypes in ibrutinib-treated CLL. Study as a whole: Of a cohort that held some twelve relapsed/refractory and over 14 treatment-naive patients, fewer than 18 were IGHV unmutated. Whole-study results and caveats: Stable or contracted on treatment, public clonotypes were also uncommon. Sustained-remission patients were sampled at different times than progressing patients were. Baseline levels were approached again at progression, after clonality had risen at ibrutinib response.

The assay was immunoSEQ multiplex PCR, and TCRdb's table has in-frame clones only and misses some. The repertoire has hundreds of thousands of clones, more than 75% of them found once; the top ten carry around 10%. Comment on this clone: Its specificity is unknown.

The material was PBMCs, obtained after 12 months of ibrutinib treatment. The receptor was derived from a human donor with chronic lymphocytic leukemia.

CDR3: CASSLFSDGYTF. The CDR3 DNA is TGTGCCAGCAGCTTATTTTCCGATGGCTACACCTTC. The chain uses TRBV7-2 and TRBJ1-2; D remains unclear. This CDR3 region has 12 residues. CDR1 and CDR2 (germline): SGHTA, FQGNSA. V was shortened by 2 bases and J by 6 bases, with 7 bases between the two germline ends.